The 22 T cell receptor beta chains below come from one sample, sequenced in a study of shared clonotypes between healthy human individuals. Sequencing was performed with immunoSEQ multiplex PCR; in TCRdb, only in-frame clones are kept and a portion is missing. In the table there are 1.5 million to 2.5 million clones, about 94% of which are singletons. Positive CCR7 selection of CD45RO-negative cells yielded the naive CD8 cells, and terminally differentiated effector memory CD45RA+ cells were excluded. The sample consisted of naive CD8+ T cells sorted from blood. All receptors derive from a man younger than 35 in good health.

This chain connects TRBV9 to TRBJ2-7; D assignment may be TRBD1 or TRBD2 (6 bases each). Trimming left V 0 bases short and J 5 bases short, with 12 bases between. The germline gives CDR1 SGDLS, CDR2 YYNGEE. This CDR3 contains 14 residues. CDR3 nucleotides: TGTGCCAGCAGCGTAGAGGGGGGAATCGACGAGCAGTACTTC. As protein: CASSVEGGIDEQYF.

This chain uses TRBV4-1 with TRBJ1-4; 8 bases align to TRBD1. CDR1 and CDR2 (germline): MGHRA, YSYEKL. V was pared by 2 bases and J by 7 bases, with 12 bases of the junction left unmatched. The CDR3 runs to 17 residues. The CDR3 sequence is CASSQHELHDRGEKLFF. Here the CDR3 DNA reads TGCGCCAGCAGCCAACATGAACTCCACGACAGGGGTGAAAAACTGTTTTTT.

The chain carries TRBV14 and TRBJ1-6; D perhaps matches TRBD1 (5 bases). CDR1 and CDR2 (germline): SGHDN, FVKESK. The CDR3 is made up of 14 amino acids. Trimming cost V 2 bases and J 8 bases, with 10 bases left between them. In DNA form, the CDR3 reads TGTGCCAGCAGCCAACCCACGGGGGATTCACCCCTCCACTTT. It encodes CASSQPTGDSPLHF.

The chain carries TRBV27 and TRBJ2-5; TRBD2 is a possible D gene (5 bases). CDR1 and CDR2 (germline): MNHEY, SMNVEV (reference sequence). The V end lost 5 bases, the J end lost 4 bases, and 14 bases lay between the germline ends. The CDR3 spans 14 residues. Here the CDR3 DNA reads TGTGCCAGCAGTCCCCTCGAAGGAGGAGAGACCCAGTACTTC. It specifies CASSPLEGGETQYF.

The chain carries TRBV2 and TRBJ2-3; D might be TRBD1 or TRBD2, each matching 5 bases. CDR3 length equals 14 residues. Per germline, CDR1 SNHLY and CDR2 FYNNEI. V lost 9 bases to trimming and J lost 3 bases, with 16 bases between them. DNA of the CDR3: TGTGCCAGTTACCGGGGCAGTGTGACAGATACGCAGTATTTT. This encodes CASYRGSVTDTQYF.

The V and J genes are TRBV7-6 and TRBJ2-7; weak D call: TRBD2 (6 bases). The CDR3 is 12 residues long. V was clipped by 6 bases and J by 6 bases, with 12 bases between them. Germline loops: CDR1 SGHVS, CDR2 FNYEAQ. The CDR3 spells CASSPTSTEQYF. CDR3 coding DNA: TGTGCCAGCAGTCCCACTAGCACCGAGCAGTACTTC.

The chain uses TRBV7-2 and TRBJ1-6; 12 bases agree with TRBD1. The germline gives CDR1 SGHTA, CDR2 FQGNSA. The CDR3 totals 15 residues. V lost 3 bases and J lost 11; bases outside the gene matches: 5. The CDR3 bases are TGTGCCAGCAGCTTCCCCGGGACAGGGGGCCCACCCCTCCACTTT. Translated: CASSFPGTGGPPLHF.

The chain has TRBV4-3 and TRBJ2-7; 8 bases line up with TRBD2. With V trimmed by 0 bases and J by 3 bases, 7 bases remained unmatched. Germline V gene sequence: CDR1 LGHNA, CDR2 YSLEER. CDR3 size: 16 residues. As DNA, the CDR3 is TGCGCCAGCAGCCAAGACGGCGGGAGGACTCACTACGAGCAGTACTTC. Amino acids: CASSQDGGRTHYEQYF.

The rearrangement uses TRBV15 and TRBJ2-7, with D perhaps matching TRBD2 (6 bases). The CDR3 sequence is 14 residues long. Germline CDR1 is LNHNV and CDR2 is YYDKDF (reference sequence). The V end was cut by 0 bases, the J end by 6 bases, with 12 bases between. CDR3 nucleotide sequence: TGTGCCACCAGCAGAGAGGAGGGCGATCCCGAGCAGTACTTC. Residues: CATSREEGDPEQYF.

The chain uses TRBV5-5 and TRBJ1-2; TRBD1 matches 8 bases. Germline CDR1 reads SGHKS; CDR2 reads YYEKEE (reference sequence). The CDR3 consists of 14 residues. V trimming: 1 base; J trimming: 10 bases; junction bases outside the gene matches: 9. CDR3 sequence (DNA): TGTGCCAGCAGCTTGCAAACCGGGGACAGGATCTACACCTTC. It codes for CASSLQTGDRIYTF.

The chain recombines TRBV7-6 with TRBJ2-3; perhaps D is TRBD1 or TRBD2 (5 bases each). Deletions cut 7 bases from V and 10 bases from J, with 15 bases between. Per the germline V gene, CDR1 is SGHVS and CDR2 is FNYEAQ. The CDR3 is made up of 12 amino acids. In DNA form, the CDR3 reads TGTGCCAGCACCATGGGGGACGGAGCGCAGTATTTT. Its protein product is CASTMGDGAQYF.

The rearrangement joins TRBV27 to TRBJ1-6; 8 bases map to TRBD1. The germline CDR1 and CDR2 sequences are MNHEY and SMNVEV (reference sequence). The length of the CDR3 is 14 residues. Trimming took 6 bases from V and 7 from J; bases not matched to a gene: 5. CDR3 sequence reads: CASRPSGGNSPLHF. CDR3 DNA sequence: TGTGCCAGCAGGCCTTCAGGGGGCAATTCACCCCTCCACTTT.

CDR3 loop: CASSIAGGREQYF. Here the CDR3 DNA reads TGTGCCAGCTCGATAGCGGGAGGTCGGGAGCAGTACTTC. This chain links TRBV6-5 with TRBJ2-7; 10 bases align to TRBD2. Unmatched junction bases numbered 8, after V lost 8 bases and J lost 7 bases. From germline, CDR1 is MNHEY and CDR2 SVGAGI. This CDR3 spans 13 amino acids.

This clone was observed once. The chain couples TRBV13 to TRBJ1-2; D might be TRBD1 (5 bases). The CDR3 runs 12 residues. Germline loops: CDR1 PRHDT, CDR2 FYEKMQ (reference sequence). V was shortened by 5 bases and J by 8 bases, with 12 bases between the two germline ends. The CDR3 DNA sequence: TGTGCCAGCAGCCCGGAGGGGCTAGGCTACACCTTC. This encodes CASSPEGLGYTF.

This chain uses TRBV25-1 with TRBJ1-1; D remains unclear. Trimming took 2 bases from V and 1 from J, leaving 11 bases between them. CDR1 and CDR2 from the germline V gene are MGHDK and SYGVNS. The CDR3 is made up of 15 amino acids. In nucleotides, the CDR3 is TGTGCCAGCAGTGAAATCTCTGGTGCGAACACTGAAGCTTTCTTT. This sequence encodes CASSEISGANTEAFF.

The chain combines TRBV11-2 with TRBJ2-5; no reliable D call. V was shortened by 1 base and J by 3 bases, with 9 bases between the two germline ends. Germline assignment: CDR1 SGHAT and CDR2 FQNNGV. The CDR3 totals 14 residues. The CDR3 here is CASSLGVTEETQYF. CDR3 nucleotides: TGTGCCAGCAGCTTAGGGGTGACCGAAGAGACCCAGTACTTC.

The CDR3 DNA follows: TGTGCCAGGAGTAACGAGAACACCGGGGAGCTGTTTTTT. It codes for CARSNENTGELFF. The rearrangement links TRBV6-1 to TRBJ2-2, with no clear D. The V gene lost 9 bases and the J gene lost 1 base, with 9 bases spanning the gap. Germline V lookup: CDR1 MNHNS, CDR2 SASEGT. This CDR3 region has 13 residues.

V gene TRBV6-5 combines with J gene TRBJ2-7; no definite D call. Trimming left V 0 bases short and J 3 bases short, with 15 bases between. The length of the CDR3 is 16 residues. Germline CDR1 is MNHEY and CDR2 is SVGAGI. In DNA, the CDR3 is TGTGCCAGCAGTTACTCCCGTCCCAGAGCCCTCTACGAGCAGTACTTC. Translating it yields CASSYSRPRALYEQYF.

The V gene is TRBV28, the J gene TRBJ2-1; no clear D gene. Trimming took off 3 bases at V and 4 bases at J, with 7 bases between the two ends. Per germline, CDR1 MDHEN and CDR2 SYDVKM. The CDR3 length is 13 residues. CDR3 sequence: CASSLMGYNEQFF. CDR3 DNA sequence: TGTGCCAGCAGTTTGATGGGATACAATGAGCAGTTCTTC. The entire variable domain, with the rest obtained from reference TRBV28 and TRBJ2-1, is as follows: DVKVTQSSRYLVKRTGEKVFLECVQDMDHENMFWYRQDPGLGLRLIYFSYDVKMKEKGDIPEGYSVSREKKERFSLILESASTNQTSMYLCASSLMGYNEQFFGPGTRLTVL.

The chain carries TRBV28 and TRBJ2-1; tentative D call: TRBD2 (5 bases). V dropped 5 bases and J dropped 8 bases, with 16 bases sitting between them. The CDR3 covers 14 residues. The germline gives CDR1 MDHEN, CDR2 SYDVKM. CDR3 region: CASSPSEGLDEQFF. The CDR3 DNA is TGTGCCAGCAGTCCCAGCGAGGGCCTCGATGAGCAGTTCTTC.

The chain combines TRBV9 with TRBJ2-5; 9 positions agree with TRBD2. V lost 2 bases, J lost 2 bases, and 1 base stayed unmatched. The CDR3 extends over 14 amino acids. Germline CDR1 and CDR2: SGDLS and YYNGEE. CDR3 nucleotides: TGTGCCAGCAGCGTCCTAGCGGGGCAAGAGACCCAGTACTTC. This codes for CASSVLAGQETQYF.

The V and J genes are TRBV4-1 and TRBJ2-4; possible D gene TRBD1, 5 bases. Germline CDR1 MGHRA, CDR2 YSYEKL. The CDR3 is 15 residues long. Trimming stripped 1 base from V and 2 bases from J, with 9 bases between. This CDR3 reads CASSQAPGTKNIQYF. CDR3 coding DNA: TGCGCCAGCAGCCAAGCTCCAGGGACCAAAAACATTCAGTACTTC.